This T cell receptor (beta chain) is from a study of blood T cell repertoires in COVID-19. Study details: The United States, Italy and Spain were the sources of the acute and convalescent COVID-19 samples. The analysed material was cDNA or gDNA that came from T cells, B-cell-depleted T cells, or PBMCs.

Source study methods: The assay estimated nucleated cells by amplifying reference gene primers. The data were produced by immunoSEQ multiplex PCR, yet TCRdb's version contains in-frame clones alone and is incomplete. Clonal size and the V and J genes are those of that table, whereas D and trimming came from the DNA. The table includes a few hundred thousand clones, 85% detected once. V lost 4 bases and J lost 8; bases outside the gene matches: 9. CDR3 length: 16 amino acids. CDR1 is KGHDR, CDR2 SFDVKD, per germline. This receptor was obtained from a man aged 50 to 59 who had recovered from COVID-19. The chain carries TRBV24-1 and TRBJ2-1, with 11 bases matching TRBD1. The sample was peripheral blood. CDR3 amino acids: CATSDPGTGGSDEQFF. DNA of the CDR3: TGTGCCACCAGTGACCCCGGGACAGGGGGTAGCGATGAGCAGTTCTTC.